These 8 T cell receptor beta chains were sequenced from one sample in a study of glioma-infiltrating T cells after dendritic cell vaccination. Time point defined: after dendritic cell vaccination, including at tumor progression/relapse. Assay used: immunoSEQ multiplex PCR; TCRdb lists only in-frame clones, some missing. Of roughly 85,000 clones detected, around 84% appear once; the ten largest clones hold about 8.5%. The specimen comprised blood, sampled after dendritic cell vaccination. These receptors originate from a human donor with glioblastoma.

The V gene is TRBV28, the J gene TRBJ1-5; 9 nucleotides line up with TRBD1. The CDR3 totals 15 residues. V was pared by 4 bases and J by 7 bases, with 8 bases of the junction left unmatched. Germline lookup yields CDR1 MDHEN and CDR2 SYDVKM. The CDR3 region is CASSYRGLGWQPQHF. CDR3 DNA sequence: TGTGCCAGCAGTTACAGGGGGCTGGGGTGGCAGCCCCAGCATTTT.

The V call is TRBV19, the J call TRBJ1-1; 8 bases agree with TRBD1. Unmatched junction bases numbered 18, after V lost 7 bases and J lost 5 bases. CDR1 and CDR2 (germline): LNHDA, SQIVND (reference sequence). The CDR3 contains 17 residues. The CDR3 sequence: CASTPGGQGRAWTEAFF. The CDR3 DNA follows: TGTGCCAGTACTCCTGGTGGACAGGGCCGGGCGTGGACTGAAGCTTTCTTT.

This chain links TRBV5-1 with TRBJ2-7, with 10 bases lining up with TRBD2. The V gene end was trimmed by 4 bases and the J gene end by 2 bases; junction bases not matched to a gene: 9. The length of the CDR3 is 16 residues. Looked up from germline, CDR1 is SGHRS and CDR2 is YFSETQ. The CDR3 is CASSDPGLARPYEQYF. The CDR3 DNA is TGCGCCAGCAGCGACCCGGGACTAGCGAGACCCTACGAGCAGTACTTC. Using reference TRBV5-1 and TRBJ2-7 for the parts outside the CDR3, the full variable domain is KAGVTQTPRYLIKTRGQQVTLSCSPISGHRSVSWYQQTPGQGLQFLFEYFSETQRNKGNFPGRFSGRQFSNSRSEMNVSTLELGDSALYLCASSDPGLARPYEQYFGPGTRLTVT.

This rearrangement joins TRBV5-1 to TRBJ2-3; a possible D gene is TRBD2 (7 bases). V was cut by 4 bases and J by 0 bases, with 21 bases left in between. This CDR3 is built from 18 residues. The germline CDR1 and CDR2 sequences are SGHRS and YFSETQ. In nucleotides, the CDR3 is TGCGCCAGCAGCAGCTGGGGGGGGGAGGGGGGAAGCACAGATACGCAGTATTTT. Protein product: CASSSWGGEGGSTDTQYF. The variable domain in full, completed from reference TRBV5-1 and TRBJ2-3, reads KAGVTQTPRYLIKTRGQQVTLSCSPISGHRSVSWYQQTPGQGLQFLFEYFSETQRNKGNFPGRFSGRQFSNSRSEMNVSTLELGDSALYLCASSSWGGEGGSTDTQYFGPGTRLTVL.

This CDR3 is CASTRGGTDTQYF. CDR3 DNA sequence: TGTGCCAGTACGCGGGGGGGCACAGATACGCAGTATTTT. The chain recombines TRBV19 with TRBJ2-3; 8 bases map to TRBD2. Germline trimming cut 7 bases from V and 1 base from J; bases unmatched to any gene: 1. Germline lookup yields CDR1 LNHDA and CDR2 SQIVND (reference sequence). The CDR3 consists of 13 residues.

This sequence joins TRBV19 and TRBJ2-1; 9 bases agree with TRBD1. Germline-derived CDR1 and CDR2 are LNHDA and SQIVND (reference sequence). CDR3 size: 15 residues. Trimming cost V 7 bases and J 0 bases; bases outside gene matches: 4. As DNA, the CDR3 is TGTGCCAGTACCGGGGACAGGGTCTCCTACAATGAGCAGTTCTTC. It specifies CASTGDRVSYNEQFF.

The chain has TRBV7-7 and TRBJ2-2; a weak D match, TRBD1 (5 bases). The length of the CDR3 is 15 residues. Per the germline V gene, CDR1 is SSHAT and CDR2 is FNYEAQ (reference sequence). V dropped 0 bases and J dropped 4 bases, with 9 bases sitting between them. The CDR3 DNA is TGTGCCAGCAGCTTAGCAGGGGCAAGCACCGGGGAGCTGTTTTTT. Translated: CASSLAGASTGELFF.

This chain connects TRBV2 to TRBJ1-5; 9 bases map to TRBD1. There are 15 residues in the CDR3. V trimming: 2 bases; J trimming: 9 bases; junction bases outside the gene matches: 8. The germline CDR1 and CDR2 sequences are SNHLY and FYNNEI. The CDR3 region has the DNA TGTGCCAGCAGTGAATACGACAGGGGGTATCCGCCCCAGCATTTT. It specifies CASSEYDRGYPPQHF.